This T cell receptor beta chain was obtained from a study of control samples from healthy donors and cancer patients. The germline V gene encodes CDR1 SGHTA and CDR2 FQGTGA. V shed 2 bases and J shed 10 bases, with 23 bases lying between them. The CDR3 loop spans 16 amino acids. TCRdb's table, derived via immunoSEQ multiplex PCR, lists solely in-frame clones and lacks some. This repertoire shows around 68,000 clones, over 65% found once; its top ten account for approximately 2.9%. The specimen was PBMCs. This sequence joins TRBV7-3 and TRBJ1-1, with D possibly matching TRBD1 (5 bases). The clonotype was recovered from a woman between 50 and 59 years old with lung cancer. DNA of the CDR3: TGTGCCAGCAGCTTATATCGACCGGGACCAACCCTTGGAGCTTTCTTT. Its translation is CASSLYRPGPTLGAFF.